The entry below gives a single T cell receptor (beta chain) sequence along with its context. The antigen it recognizes is unknown. No base quality information exists; no much larger clone differs at one position. These data originate in a study of blood T cell repertoires in COVID-19 (dated by TCRdb to the early 2020s). Looking at the study overall: Collaborator samples came from the United States, Italy and Spain and covered acute and convalescent phases of COVID-19. Samples were obtained from the ongoing ImmuneRACE study (first 160 participants) and from 1,254 subjects provided by 6 global collaborators. The material from the prospective study consisted of cDNA or gDNA derived from T cells, B-cell-depleted T cells, or PBMCs. HLA class I and class II types, where available, came from metadata supplied by the sample provider rather than from assay-based typing. The repertoires were made available in a free public database intended to serve as a resource for research on the immune response to SARS-CoV-2. Sample metadata almost always included a de-identified subject ID, COVID-19 status, age in years and sex. Deeply sampled blood TCRbeta repertoires from subjects exposed to, actively infected with, or recovered from COVID-19 were included in the dataset.

The CDR3 has 15 amino acids, counting the end cysteine and phenylalanine. Left in the record is the CDR3 DNA by itself, 45 bases read in frame from the first base. V is cut back by 0 bases and J by 6 bases, with 5 bases in the junction unmatched. CDR1 and CDR2 are read off the germline V gene as SGHAT and FQNNGV. The immunoSEQ Assay, a bias-controlled multiplex PCR, was used to amplify TCRbeta CDR3 regions from genomic DNA. The paper's data handling went like this. The number of nucleated cells in each sample was estimated by amplification of reference gene primers within the assay. Sequence reads were collapsed and filtered to measure the absolute abundance of every unique TCRbeta CDR3 rearrangement. For each sample, productive Simpson clonality was calculated as the square root of Simpson's diversity index across productive rearrangements. TCRdb retrieved this table from immuneACCESS and kept in-frame rearrangements only. Not all clones are present; in checked studies, unresolved V genes account for under half, and no reason is known for the remainder. V, J and clone size derive from that table, while D and trimming were established from the DNA sequence. This sample holds around 370,000 clones; about nine tenths were observed only once. Together, the top ten hold 7.3% of the sample.

At one collaborating source in Seattle, patients were enrolled during active infection and were followed longitudinally through the course of disease. Each collaborating institution followed its own protocols to collect whole blood in K2EDTA tubes. For TCRbeta analysis, collaborators shipped samples as frozen whole blood, isolated PBMCs, or DNA extracted from either of those sample types. The study at large found these results: The quantity of clinical and demographic metadata differed by source and by participant and was supplied without curation.

This receptor was taken from a woman in her 70s with COVID-19, enrolled during active disease. Recombination joined TRBV11-2 with TRBJ2-4, and 7 junction bases match TRBD2. The specimen sequenced was peripheral blood. For the CDR3, the sequence is CASSLDGLGGNIQYF. The nucleotide sequence is TGTGCCAGCAGCTTAGACGGACTAGGAGGAAACATTCAGTACTTC.